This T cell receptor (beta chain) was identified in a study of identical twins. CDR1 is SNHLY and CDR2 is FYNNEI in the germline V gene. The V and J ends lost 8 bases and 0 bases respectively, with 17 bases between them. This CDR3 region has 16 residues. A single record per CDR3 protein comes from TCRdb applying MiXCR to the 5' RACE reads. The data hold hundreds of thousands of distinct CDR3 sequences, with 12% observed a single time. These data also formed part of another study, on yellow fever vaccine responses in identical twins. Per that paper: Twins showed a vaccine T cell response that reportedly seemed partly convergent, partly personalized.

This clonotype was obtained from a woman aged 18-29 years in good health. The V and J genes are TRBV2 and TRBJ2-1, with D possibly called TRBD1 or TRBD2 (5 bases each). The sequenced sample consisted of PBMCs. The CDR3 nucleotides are TGTGCCAGCGAGGGGTCGGGGAACCCCTCCTACAATGAGCAGTTCTTC. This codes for CASEGSGNPSYNEQFF. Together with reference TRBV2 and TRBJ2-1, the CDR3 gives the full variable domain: EPEVTQTPSHQVTQMGQEVILRCVPISNHLYFYWYRQILGQKVEFLVSFYNNEISEKSEIFDDQFSVERPDGSNFTLKIRSTKLEDSAMYFCASEGSGNPSYNEQFFGPGTRLTVL.